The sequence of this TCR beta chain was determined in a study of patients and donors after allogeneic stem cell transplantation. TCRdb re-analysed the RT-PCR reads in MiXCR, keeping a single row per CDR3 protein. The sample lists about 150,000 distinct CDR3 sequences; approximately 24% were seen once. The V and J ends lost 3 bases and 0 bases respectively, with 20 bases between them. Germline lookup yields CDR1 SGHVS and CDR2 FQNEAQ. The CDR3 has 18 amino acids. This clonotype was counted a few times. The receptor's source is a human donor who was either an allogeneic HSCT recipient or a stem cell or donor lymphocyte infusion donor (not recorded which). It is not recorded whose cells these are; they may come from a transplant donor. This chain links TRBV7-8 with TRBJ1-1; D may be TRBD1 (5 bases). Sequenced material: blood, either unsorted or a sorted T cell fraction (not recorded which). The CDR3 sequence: CASSLRPGLPIMNTEAFF. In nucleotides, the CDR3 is TGTGCCAGCAGCTTGCGCCCAGGGCTCCCCATCATGAACACTGAAGCTTTCTTT.